Shown below are 2 T cell receptor beta chains from a single sample sequenced in a study of cytomegalovirus exposure and HLA in healthy donors. Primers: 60 Vbeta forward and 13 Jbeta reverse. Method: immunoSEQ multiplex PCR; TCRdb's copy keeps in-frame clones and lacks some. The sample yields 55,000 to 75,000 clones, about 74% seen once. What was sequenced was PBMCs. Every receptor here comes from a human donor in good health.

The chain couples TRBV6-1 to TRBJ2-5; 11 positions agree with TRBD2. The CDR3 spans 13 residues. The germline V gene has CDR1 MNHNS and CDR2 SASEGT. The V and J ends lost 8 bases and 4 bases, in that order; junction bases with no gene match: 3. As DNA, the CDR3 is TGTGCCAGCTTTAGCGGGAGGGGAGAGACCCAGTACTTC. It is translated as CASFSGRGETQYF.

The chain uses TRBV6-5 and TRBJ2-1; the match to TRBD1 covers 10 bases. Germline CDR1 MNHEY, CDR2 SVGAGI. The V and J ends lost 6 bases and 8 bases, in that order; junction bases with no gene match: 10. This CDR3 contains 15 residues. The CDR3 DNA reads as TGTGCCAGCAGCCCCGGGACAGGGGCATTAGATGAGCAGTTCTTC. Translating gives CASSPGTGALDEQFF.